These T cell receptor beta chains were read from a single sample in a study of Graves' ophthalmopathy and Graves' hyperthyroidism. TCRdb reprocessed the multiplex PCR reads with MiXCR, giving one entry per CDR3 protein. The table has about 480,000 distinct CDR3 sequences, approximately 14% seen once. Sequenced sample: blood. These receptors came from a woman in her 30s with Graves' ophthalmopathy. The CDR3 runs from the conserved cysteine through the conserved F or W. D genes are given only for firm matches. Clone size appears in some rows only: once, few, many, or a class for an expanded clone.

j_call: TRBJ1-1
d_call: TRBD1
cdr3_length: 13
clone_size: many
v_call: TRBV2
cdr3_nt: TGTGCCAGCGCGGACAGGGTTGGCACTGAAGCTTTCTTT
cdr3_aa: CASADRVGTEAFF

j_call: TRBJ1-1
d_call: -
cdr3_length: 13
clone_size: -
v_call: TRBV6-2/TRBV6-3
cdr3_nt: TGTGCCAGCAGTAACAGACACAACACTGAAGCTTTCTTT
cdr3_aa: CASSNRHNTEAFF

j_call: TRBJ1-2
d_call: TRBD1
cdr3_length: 12
clone_size: many
v_call: TRBV27
cdr3_nt: TGTGCCAGCGGCCAACAGGGGAGCGGCTACACCTTC
cdr3_aa: CASGQQGSGYTF

j_call: TRBJ2-7
d_call: -
cdr3_length: 14
clone_size: many
v_call: TRBV5-6
cdr3_nt: TGTGCCAGCAGCTTCTGGGAATCAACGGGCGAGCAGTACTTC
cdr3_aa: CASSFWESTGEQYF

j_call: TRBJ2-4
d_call: TRBD2
cdr3_length: 17
clone_size: many
v_call: TRBV24-1
cdr3_nt: TGTGCCACCAGTGTTCTAGCGGGGGAGCGGAGCAAAAACATTCAGTACTTC
cdr3_aa: CATSVLAGERSKNIQYF

j_call: TRBJ1-5
d_call: TRBD1
cdr3_length: 15
clone_size: many
v_call: TRBV27
cdr3_nt: TGTGCCAGCAGTCCCTACCGACAGGGGAATCAGCCCCAGCATTTT
cdr3_aa: CASSPYRQGNQPQHF

j_call: TRBJ2-7
d_call: -
cdr3_length: 14
clone_size: many
v_call: TRBV6-5
cdr3_nt: TGTGCCAGCCAGCGGACCCCCCAATCCTACGAGCAGTACTTC
cdr3_aa: CASQRTPQSYEQYF

j_call: TRBJ2-2
d_call: -
cdr3_length: 15
clone_size: few
v_call: TRBV2
cdr3_nt: TGTGCCAGCAGACCCAGCGCGTCCTACACCGGGGAGCTGTTTTTT
cdr3_aa: CASRPSASYTGELFF

j_call: TRBJ1-2
d_call: -
cdr3_length: 15
clone_size: many
v_call: TRBV19
cdr3_nt: TGTGCCAGTAGTATCTTGGGGGGCGGAAACTATGGCTACACCTTC
cdr3_aa: CASSILGGGNYGYTF

j_call: TRBJ1-1
d_call: -
cdr3_length: 14
clone_size: many
v_call: TRBV9
cdr3_nt: TGTGCCAGCAGCGTAGACACCATGAACACTGAAGCTTTCTTT
cdr3_aa: CASSVDTMNTEAFF

j_call: TRBJ2-7
d_call: TRBD1
cdr3_length: 15
clone_size: many
v_call: TRBV6-8
cdr3_nt: TGTGCCAGCAGTTACTGGACAGGTTCCTACTACGAGCAGTACTTC
cdr3_aa: CASSYWTGSYYEQYF